What follows is one T cell receptor (beta chain) and its context. What it binds is not known. This record comes from a study of breast tumors, draining lymph nodes, adjacent tissues. Study-wide points: Compared with lymph nodes, tumors were less diverse; compared with nontumor tissue, more. Findings are consistent with lymph node origin and intratumoral expansion of most tumor T cells.

TCRdb reprocessed the multiplex PCR reads via MiXCR and lists one record per CDR3 protein. The table includes about 180,000 distinct CDR3 sequences, around 33% detected once. Breast cancer patients provided tissue from their axillary draining lymph nodes. This clonotype was obtained from a female donor with breast cancer. Some clones in this sample may be carry-over from other donors' samples. The sequenced material came from axillary lymph node tissue.

The CDR3 DNA sequence: TGTGCCAGCAGTTTATTAGGACAGAACACTGAAGCTTTCTTT. Amino acids: CASSLLGQNTEAFF. The chain recombines TRBV28 with TRBJ1-1; TRBD1 might be the D (5 bases). This CDR3 spans 14 amino acids. Germline-derived CDR1 and CDR2 are MDHEN and SYDVKM. The germline V and J ends were trimmed by 1 base and 1 base, with 7 bases remaining between them.